This TCR beta chain was recovered during a study of T cells in Graves' hyperthyroidism and ophthalmopathy. Study-wide context: Peripheral blood was acquired at first diagnosis, ahead of any therapy whatsoever.

RNA transcripts gave rise to amplified TCR beta CDR3 regions. The HTBI set primed first-round TCR CDR3 RT-PCR. One entry per CDR3 protein results from TCRdb running MiXCR on the multiplex PCR reads. The sample lists some 620,000 distinct CDR3 sequences, about a sixth occurring once. Study-level points and caveats: Blood also held most thyroid clonotypes expanded beyond 0.001.

The V end was cut by 5 bases, the J end by 2 bases, with 12 bases between. The CDR3 sequence is 14 residues long. Germline V gives CDR1 MNHNS, CDR2 SASEGT. Many counts were recorded for this clonotype. The antigen is undetermined. Stable Graves' hyperthyroidism meant no ophthalmopathy progression within 18 months. Hyperthyroidism had been newly diagnosed in patients aged 18 to 65, and its duration was under 2 months. This clonotype was obtained from a woman aged 25 to 39 with Graves' hyperthyroidism. This rearrangement joins TRBV6-1 to TRBJ2-5; D not certain. Source material: blood. The CDR3 DNA sequence: TGTGCCAGCAGTTCCGACCTACTGCAAGAGACCCAGTACTTC. It specifies CASSSDLLQETQYF.